These 20 T cell receptor beta chains were sequenced from one sample in a study of T cell clonality in common variable immunodeficiency (dated by TCRdb to the mid-2010s). Preparation of the library involved the immunoSEQ multiplex PCR assay. The table was pulled from immuneACCESS by TCRdb, which kept in-frame rearrangements only. Such tables lose some clones; where checked, under half of the loss comes from unresolved V genes, and the rest has no known cause. This sample contains 75,000 to 85,000 clones, none of which is a singleton. Jointly, the top ten make up 0.8% of the sample. The sequencing sample was made of peripheral blood mononuclear cells. All receptors derive from a person between 18 and 75 years old in good health.

There are many counts of this clone. The CDR3 end lies 3 residues beyond the end of the read and is filled in from the germline J gene. This sequence joins TRBV29-1 and TRBJ2-1, with D perhaps TRBD1 (6 bases). Trimming pared 7 bases from V and 6 bases from J, leaving 13 bases between. The germline gives CDR1 SQVTM, CDR2 ANQGSEA. The CDR3 has 12 residues. CDR3 DNA (partial): TGCAGCGCCAAAACAGGGTCCAATGAG. This gives the protein CSAKTGSNE. The whole CDR3 is CSAKTGSNEQFF.

Many counts were recorded for this clone. The read halts 3 residues ahead of the CDR3 end, with the missing end drawn from the germline J gene. This chain uses TRBV7-9 with TRBJ1-6; 7 nucleotides match TRBD1. With 3 bases clipped from V and 7 bases from J, the junction kept 6 bases outside the gene matches. CDR1 is SEHNR and CDR2 is FQNEAQ in the germline V gene (reference sequence). This CDR3 contains 15 residues. CDR3 region: CASSLGGQLNSPLHF. Incomplete CDR3 DNA: TGTGCCAGCAGCTTGGGGGGACAGCTGAATTCACCC.

This clone was seen repeatedly, ten times or more. Sequencing ends 3 residues short of the CDR3 end; the germline J gene provides the rest. The rearrangement joins TRBV7-8 to TRBJ2-7; 7 bases line up with TRBD2. CDR1 is SGHVS, CDR2 FQNEAQ, per germline. V was clipped by 6 bases and J by 2 bases; unmatched bases: 16. There are 17 residues in the CDR3. The CDR3 loop is CASRAGVGGTNTYEQYF. Partial CDR3 DNA: TGTGCCAGCAGGGCCGGGGTAGGCGGGACTAATACCTACGAG.

This clone was seen many times. The read falls 3 residues short of the CDR3 end, and the missing part is taken from the germline J gene. The chain joins TRBV7-9 to TRBJ1-1; 9 positions agree with TRBD1. The CDR3 contains 14 residues. The germline gives CDR1 SEHNR, CDR2 FQNEAQ (reference sequence). Trimming cost V 6 bases and J 6 bases; bases outside gene matches: 8. CDR3 sequence reads: CASRSDRGKAEAFF. The covered CDR3 bases are TGTGCCAGCAGGTCCGACAGGGGGAAGGCTGAA.

This clone showed up many times. Read coverage stops 3 residues before the CDR3 terminus; the germline J gene supplies the remainder. V usage is TRBV7-9 and J usage is TRBJ2-7; D is unresolved. Germline CDR1 is SEHNR and CDR2 is FQNEAQ (reference sequence). The CDR3 runs to 13 residues. V was cut by 1 base and J by 1 base, with 5 bases left in between. The covered CDR3 bases are TGTGCCAGCAGCTTAGATGTATCCTACGAG. This sequence encodes CASSLDVSYE. The entire CDR3 is CASSLDVSYEQYF.

This clone was counted ten times or more. The CDR3 here is CASRTRQGNYEQYF. The CDR3 DNA, read in part, is TGTGCCAGCAGAACACGACAGGGGAACTACGAG. The J gene is TRBJ2-7, the V gene TRBV7-8, with 8 bases lining up with TRBD1. Coverage ceases 3 residues before the CDR3 finishes, and the germline J gene fills in the end. Germline CDR1 and CDR2: SGHVS and FQNEAQ. The CDR3 is 14 amino acids. Unmatched junction bases numbered 7, after V lost 6 bases and J lost 3 bases. The whole variable domain, filled in from reference TRBV7-8 and TRBJ2-7, reads GAGVSQSPRYKVAKRGQDVALRCDPISGHVSLFWYQQALGQGPEFLTYFQNEAQLDKSGLPSDRFFAERPEGSVSTLKIQRTQQEDSAVYLCASRTRQGNYEQYFGPGTRLTVT.

Ten or more counts support this clone. One end of the junction varies from germline; a read error may be responsible. The read ends 3 residues shy of where the CDR3 ends; the end is completed using the germline J gene. The genes are TRBV7-7 and TRBJ2-5, with 12 positions matching TRBD2. The V gene's germline CDR1 is SSHAT and CDR2 FNYEAQ (reference sequence). The CDR3 totals 15 residues. The CDR3 sequence is CASSPTSGRQETQYF. The sequenced part of the CDR3 DNA is TGTGCTAGCAGCCCGACTAGCGGGAGACAAGAGACC.

This clone was seen a handful of times. The read ends 3 residues shy of where the CDR3 ends; the end is completed using the germline J gene. This rearrangement joins TRBV20-1 to TRBJ2-7, with 8 bases lining up with TRBD2. The CDR3 has 13 residues. Germline V gene lookup returns CDR1 DFQATT and CDR2 SNEGSKA (reference sequence). The trim removed 6 bases at V and 3 bases at J, leaving 7 bases unmatched. The part of the CDR3 DNA that was read is TGCAGTGCCAAAGGACTAGCCGACTACGAG. Translation gives CSAKGLADYE. The entire CDR3 sequence reads CSAKGLADYEQYF.

There are many counts of this clone. Read sequence stops 3 residues before the CDR3 end, and the germline J gene provides the missing end. The chain uses TRBV7-3 and TRBJ2-3, with TRBD2 matching 12 bases. With V trimmed by 1 base and J by 4 bases, 9 bases remained unmatched. The germline V gene encodes CDR1 SGHTA and CDR2 FQGTGA. This CDR3 comprises 18 residues. The sequenced CDR3 bases are TGTGCCAGCAGCTTAAGCCCTACTAGCGGGAGGTCCGCAGATACG. Its protein is CASSLSPTSGRSADT. The full CDR3 sequence reads CASSLSPTSGRSADTQYF.

This clone has ten or more counts. One end of the junction varies from germline; a read error may be responsible. The CDR3 goes on 3 residues after the read ends, and that part is filled in from the germline J gene. V is TRBV19 and J is TRBJ2-1, with TRBD2 as a possible D gene (6 bases). The CDR3 loop spans 11 amino acids. Germline assignment: CDR1 LNHDA and CDR2 SQIVND (reference sequence). The CDR3 sequence is CASSIAVEQFF. The CDR3 bases that were read are TGTGCCAGTAGCATAGCGGTTGAG.

This clone was recorded at least ten times. The CDR3 end lies 3 residues beyond the end of the read and is filled in from the germline J gene. The chain employs TRBV5-1 and TRBJ1-1; 9 bases are a match to TRBD1. V was clipped by 6 bases and J by 1 base; unmatched bases: 4. From germline, CDR1 is SGHRS and CDR2 YFSETQ. This CDR3 comprises 14 residues. CDR3 bases read: TGCGCCAGCACTTCGACAGGGGGGAACACTGAA. Residues: CASTSTGGNTE. The entire CDR3 protein reads CASTSTGGNTEAFF.

This clone was seen repeatedly, ten times or more. The CDR3 extends 3 residues past the end of the read, so its final part is completed from the germline J gene. The V call is TRBV28, the J call TRBJ2-7; 13 bases align to TRBD2. This CDR3 has 18 amino acids. Germline trimming cut 4 bases from V and 1 base from J; bases unmatched to any gene: 10. Per the germline V gene, CDR1 is MDHEN and CDR2 is SYDVKM. The CDR3 reads CASSSSRLAGGPSYEQYF. The sequenced CDR3 bases are TGTGCCAGCAGTTCATCACGACTAGCGGGAGGCCCTTCCTACGAG.

This clone occurred many times. The CDR3 is cut off 3 residues early in the read; its end comes from the germline J gene. The chain carries TRBV19 and TRBJ2-3; no firm D call. With 1 base removed from V and 6 bases from J, the gap between germline ends came to 14 bases. The length of the CDR3 is 15 residues. In germline, CDR1 is LNHDA, CDR2 SQIVND (reference sequence). The part of the CDR3 DNA that was read is TGTGCCAGTAGTATAGGGGCCAGCTTTTCGGATACG. It encodes CASSIGASFSDT. Given in full, the CDR3 is CASSIGASFSDTQYF.

This clone occurred many times. From the germline J gene comes the end of the CDR3, since the read stops 3 residues before it. The chain has TRBV5-4 and TRBJ2-7, with D unresolved. The germline gives CDR1 SGHNT, CDR2 YYREEE (reference sequence). The CDR3 is 13 residues long. V was trimmed by 0 bases and J by 4 bases, leaving 8 bases between them. Incomplete CDR3 DNA: TGTGCCAGCAGCTTGGGAGTCCAGTACGAG. It codes for CASSLGVQYE. The full CDR3 sequence reads CASSLGVQYEQYF.

This clone was counted ten times or more. The read halts 3 residues ahead of the CDR3 end, with the missing end drawn from the germline J gene. V is TRBV10-3 and J is TRBJ1-4, with D tentatively TRBD1 (6 bases). The V gene lost 6 bases and the J gene lost 8 bases, with 13 bases spanning the gap. The CDR3 has 13 residues. Looked up from germline, CDR1 is ENHRY and CDR2 is SYGVKD. Incomplete CDR3 DNA: TGTGCCATCAGACAGGGACTAGAGGAAAAA. Amino acid sequence: CAIRQGLEEK. The full CDR3 is CAIRQGLEEKLFF.

This clone was detected ten times or more. The read comes to an end 3 residues before the CDR3 does, leaving the germline J gene to fill in the end. This chain uses TRBV7-9 with TRBJ1-2; D is uncertain. The CDR3 has 12 residues. Per the germline V gene, CDR1 is SEHNR and CDR2 is FQNEAQ (reference sequence). CDR3 sequence reads: CASSLAQVSYTF. The sequenced part of the CDR3 DNA is TGTGCCAGCAGCTTAGCCCAGGTCTCC.

This clone has at least ten counts. The CDR3 end lies 3 residues beyond the end of the read and is filled in from the germline J gene. The gene calls are TRBV3-1 (or the pseudogene TRBV3-2) and TRBJ2-1; 11 nucleotides agree with TRBD2. After removal of 2 bases from V and 0 bases from J, the junction contained 12 bases not matched to a gene. Germline CDR1 is LGHDT and CDR2 is YNNKEL (reference sequence). This CDR3 has 20 amino acids. Partial CDR3 DNA: TGTGCCAGCAGCCAAACCATAGCGGGAGGGCCTCAAATCTCCTACAATGAG. Its translation: CASSQTIAGGPQISYNE. The CDR3 as a whole reads CASSQTIAGGPQISYNEQFF.

This clone was recorded many times. Read data end 3 residues before the CDR3 end; the end is taken from the germline J gene. V usage is TRBV7-2 and J usage is TRBJ2-1, with TRBD2 identical over 14 bases. CDR1 is SGHTA, CDR2 FQGNSA, per germline. The CDR3 contains 14 residues. The ends lost 5 bases at V and 9 bases at J; junction bases unmatched: 3. The CDR3 region is CASSGLAGGGEQFF. The CDR3 DNA, read in part, is TGTGCCAGCAGCGGACTAGCGGGAGGCGGTGAG.

This clone was observed at least ten times. Read coverage stops 3 residues before the CDR3 terminus; the germline J gene supplies the remainder. V usage is TRBV11-3 and J usage is TRBJ2-1; 11 bases fit TRBD2. Germline CDR1 and CDR2: SGHNT and YENEEA. V shed 5 bases and J 4 bases; nucleotides not matched to a gene: 4. CDR3 length: 15 amino acids. The sequenced part of the CDR3 DNA is TGTGCCAGCAGCCCGACTAGCGGGGTTTACAATGAG. Translation: CASSPTSGVYNE. The full CDR3 reads CASSPTSGVYNEQFF.

This clone has at least ten counts. Read coverage stops 3 residues before the CDR3 terminus; the germline J gene supplies the remainder. V is TRBV2 and J is TRBJ2-2, with TRBD2 identical over 8 bases. This CDR3 is 18 amino acids long. Germline-derived CDR1 and CDR2 are SNHLY and FYNNEI. V shed 4 bases and J 6 bases; nucleotides not matched to a gene: 16. The part of the CDR3 DNA that was read is TGTGCCAGCAGTGTAGGGGGGGGACTAGGGATGGAGGCCGGGGAG. This codes for CASSVGGGLGMEAGE. In full, the CDR3 is CASSVGGGLGMEAGELFF.